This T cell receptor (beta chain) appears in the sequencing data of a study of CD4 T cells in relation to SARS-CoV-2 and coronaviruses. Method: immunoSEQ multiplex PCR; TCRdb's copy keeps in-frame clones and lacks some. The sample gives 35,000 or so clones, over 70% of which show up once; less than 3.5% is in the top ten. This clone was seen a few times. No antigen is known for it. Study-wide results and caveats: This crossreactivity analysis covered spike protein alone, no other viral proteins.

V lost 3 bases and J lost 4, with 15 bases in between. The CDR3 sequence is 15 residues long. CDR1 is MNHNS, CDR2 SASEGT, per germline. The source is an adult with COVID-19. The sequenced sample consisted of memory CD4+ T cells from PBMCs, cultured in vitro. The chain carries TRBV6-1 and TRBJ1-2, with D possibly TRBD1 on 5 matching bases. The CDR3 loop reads CASSERPDTLYGYTF. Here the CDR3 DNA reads TGTGCCAGCAGTGAGAGACCGGACACCCTCTATGGCTACACCTTC.